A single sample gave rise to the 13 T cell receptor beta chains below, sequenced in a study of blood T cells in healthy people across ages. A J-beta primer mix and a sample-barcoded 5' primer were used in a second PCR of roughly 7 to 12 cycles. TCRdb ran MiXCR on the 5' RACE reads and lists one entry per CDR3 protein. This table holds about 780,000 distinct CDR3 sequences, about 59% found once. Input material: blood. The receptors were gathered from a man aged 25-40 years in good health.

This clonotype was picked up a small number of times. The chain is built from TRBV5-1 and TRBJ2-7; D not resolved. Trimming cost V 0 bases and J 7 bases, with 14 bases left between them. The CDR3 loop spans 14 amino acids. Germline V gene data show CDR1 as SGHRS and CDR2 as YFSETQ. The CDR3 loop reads CASSLGGPLREQYF. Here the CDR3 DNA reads TGCGCCAGCAGCTTGGGGGGTCCCTTACGAGAGCAGTACTTC.

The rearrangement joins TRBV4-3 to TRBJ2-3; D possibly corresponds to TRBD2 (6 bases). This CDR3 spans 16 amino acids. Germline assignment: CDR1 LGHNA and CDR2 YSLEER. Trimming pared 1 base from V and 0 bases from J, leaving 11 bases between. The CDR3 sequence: CASSQGAGRSTDTQYF. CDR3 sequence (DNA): TGCGCCAGCAGCCAAGGGGCGGGGAGAAGCACAGATACGCAGTATTTT.

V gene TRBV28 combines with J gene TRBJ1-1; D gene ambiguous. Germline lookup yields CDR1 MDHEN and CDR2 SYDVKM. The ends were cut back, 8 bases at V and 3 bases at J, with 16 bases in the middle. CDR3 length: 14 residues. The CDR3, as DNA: TGTGCCAGCGCCCAGCGACCCCGGGACACTGAAGCTTTCTTT. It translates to CASAQRPRDTEAFF.

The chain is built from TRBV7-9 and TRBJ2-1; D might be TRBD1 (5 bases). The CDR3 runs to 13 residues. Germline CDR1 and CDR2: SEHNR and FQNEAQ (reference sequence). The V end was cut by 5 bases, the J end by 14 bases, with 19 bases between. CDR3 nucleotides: TGTGCCAGCAGCCCAGACTCCTTAGAAGGGGAGTTCTTC. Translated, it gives CASSPDSLEGEFF.

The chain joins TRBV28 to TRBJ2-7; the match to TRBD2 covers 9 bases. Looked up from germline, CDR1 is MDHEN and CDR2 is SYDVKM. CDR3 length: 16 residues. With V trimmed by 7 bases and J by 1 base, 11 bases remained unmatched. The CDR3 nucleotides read TGTGCCAGCACCATAGCGGGGGCCCGTCATTCCTACGAGCAGTACTTC. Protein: CASTIAGARHSYEQYF.

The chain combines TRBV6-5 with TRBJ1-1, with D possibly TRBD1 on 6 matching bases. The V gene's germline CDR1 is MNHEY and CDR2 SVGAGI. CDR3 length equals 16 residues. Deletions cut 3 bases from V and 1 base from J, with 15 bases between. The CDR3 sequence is CASSYSRGPGNTEAFF. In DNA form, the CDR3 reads TGTGCCAGCAGTTATTCCCGGGGGCCGGGGAACACTGAAGCTTTCTTT.

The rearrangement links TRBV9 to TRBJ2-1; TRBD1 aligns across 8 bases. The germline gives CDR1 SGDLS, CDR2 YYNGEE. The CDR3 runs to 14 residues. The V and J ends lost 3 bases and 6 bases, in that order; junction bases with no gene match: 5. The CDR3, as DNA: TGTGCCAGCAGCGACCTCACAGGGGGCAATGAGCAGTTCTTC. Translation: CASSDLTGGNEQFF.

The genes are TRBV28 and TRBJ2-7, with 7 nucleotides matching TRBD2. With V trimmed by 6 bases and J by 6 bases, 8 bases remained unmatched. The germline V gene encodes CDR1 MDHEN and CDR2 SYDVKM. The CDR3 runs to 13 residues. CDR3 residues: CASRSGLSVEQYF. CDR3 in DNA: TGTGCCAGCAGATCGGGACTATCTGTCGAGCAGTACTTC.

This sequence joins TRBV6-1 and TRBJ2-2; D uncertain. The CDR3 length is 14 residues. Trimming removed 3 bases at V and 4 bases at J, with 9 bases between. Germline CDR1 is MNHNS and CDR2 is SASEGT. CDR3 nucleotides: TGTGCCAGCAGTGAGTGGAAGGTCACCGGGGAGCTGTTTTTT. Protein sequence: CASSEWKVTGELFF.

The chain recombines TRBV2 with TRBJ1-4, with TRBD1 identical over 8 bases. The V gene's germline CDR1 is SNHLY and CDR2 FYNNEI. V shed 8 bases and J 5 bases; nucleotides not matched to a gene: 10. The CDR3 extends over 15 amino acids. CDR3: CASLGQGGRNEKLFF. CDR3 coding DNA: TGTGCCAGCCTAGGACAGGGCGGGAGAAATGAAAAACTGTTTTTT.

The CDR3 spells CSARGRRSNEYSYEQYF. The CDR3 DNA is TGCAGTGCTAGGGGGCGTCGGTCAAACGAGTACTCCTACGAGCAGTACTTC. The genes are TRBV20-1 and TRBJ2-7; D might be TRBD1 (5 bases). Germline CDR1 reads DFQATT; CDR2 reads SNEGSKA (reference sequence). V was shortened by 3 bases and J by 0 bases, with 21 bases between the two germline ends. The CDR3 extends over 17 amino acids.

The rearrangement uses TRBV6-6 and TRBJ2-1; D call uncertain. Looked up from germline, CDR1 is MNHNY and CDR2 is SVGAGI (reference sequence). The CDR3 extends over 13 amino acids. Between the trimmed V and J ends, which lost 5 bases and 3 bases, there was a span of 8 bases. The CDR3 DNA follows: TGTGCCAGCAGTAACACTAACTACAATGAGCAGTTCTTC. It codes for CASSNTNYNEQFF.

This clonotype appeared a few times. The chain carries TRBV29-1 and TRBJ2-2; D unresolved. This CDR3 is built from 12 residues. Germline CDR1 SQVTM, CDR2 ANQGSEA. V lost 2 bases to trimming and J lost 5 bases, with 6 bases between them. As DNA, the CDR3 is TGCAGCGTTGAACATGGGACCGGGGAGCTGTTTTTT. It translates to CSVEHGTGELFF.